This T cell receptor (beta chain) was sequenced in a study of lymphopenia after photon versus proton radiotherapy. Study observations and caveats: After lymphocyte nadir, photon-treated repertoires showed oligoclonal expansion, especially CD8+ Temra. Authors raise, but do not show, better survival with proton therapy. Proton therapy kept repertoires fairly stable, unlike photons, which gained effector/memory cells.

The V end lost 2 bases, the J end lost 4 bases, and 6 bases lay between the germline ends. The CDR3 totals 13 residues. Germline loops: CDR1 SGHVS, CDR2 FQNEAQ. This clone was recorded only once. Its antigen is as yet unknown. Here immunoSEQ multiplex PCR was the method, and the copy in TCRdb shows in-frame clones only, minus some. The data contain 75,000 to 90,000 clones, 83% of them singletons. This receptor was obtained from a man in his fifties or sixties with pancreatic cancer. Sample: peripheral blood, taken from a patient treated with proton-based radiotherapy. The chain carries TRBV7-8 and TRBJ1-3; D ambiguous. DNA for the CDR3: TGTGCCAGCAGCTTATCAACCGGAAACACCATATATTTT. Amino acids: CASSLSTGNTIYF.